These 7 T cell receptor beta chains originate from one sample sequenced in a study of patients and donors after allogeneic stem cell transplantation. Using its own MiXCR run on the RT-PCR reads, TCRdb lists one record per CDR3 protein. Among about 960,000 distinct CDR3 sequences, around 17% were seen once, and the ten largest hold 5% to 6.5%. Sequenced input: blood, either unsorted or a sorted T cell fraction (not recorded which). The source of these receptors is a human donor who was either an allogeneic HSCT recipient or a stem cell or donor lymphocyte infusion donor (not recorded which). It is not recorded whose cells these are; they may come from a transplant donor.

V usage is TRBV12-5 and J usage is TRBJ2-1, with D unresolved. Germline V gene lookup returns CDR1 LGHNT and CDR2 FRNRAP. V was shortened by 1 base and J by 5 bases, with 3 bases between the two germline ends. CDR3 length: 12 amino acids. The CDR3 reads CASGLGNNEQFF. In DNA, the CDR3 is TGTGCTAGTGGTTTGGGAAACAATGAGCAGTTCTTC.

The chain has TRBV30 and TRBJ2-5; D ambiguous. Trimming left V 7 bases short and J 4 bases short, with 19 bases between. The CDR3 sequence is 14 residues long. CDR1 and CDR2 (germline): GTSNPN, SVGIG (reference sequence). This chain's CDR3 is CASDPPGPRETQYF. The CDR3 region has the DNA TGTGCCTCCGACCCACCAGGACCCCGAGAGACCCAGTACTTC.

This clonotype appeared a few times. The chain is built from TRBV6-1 and TRBJ2-4; TRBD1 aligns across 7 bases. The CDR3 runs to 17 residues. Unmatched junction bases numbered 12, after V lost 6 bases and J lost 1 base. CDR1 is MNHNS and CDR2 is SASEGT in the germline V gene. The CDR3 nucleotides are TGTGCCAGCAGCGAATTGACAGGGTCCGGGGCCAAAAACATTCAGTACTTC. Translated, it gives CASSELTGSGAKNIQYF.

The chain uses TRBV29-1 and TRBJ2-3; 7 bases are a match to TRBD2. With V trimmed by 5 bases and J by 2 bases, 7 bases remained unmatched. Germline CDR1 reads SQVTM; CDR2 reads ANQGSEA. CDR3 length: 14 residues. CDR3 loop: CSVSNSGHTDTQYF. Written as DNA, the CDR3 is TGCAGCGTTTCCAATAGCGGGCACACAGATACGCAGTATTTT.

In this sample, this clonotype turned up a few times. The chain is built from TRBV2 and TRBJ2-5, with TRBD2 matching over 10 bases. After removal of 0 bases from V and 2 bases from J, the junction contained 9 bases not matched to a gene. This CDR3 spans 18 amino acids. In germline, CDR1 is SNHLY, CDR2 FYNNEI. CDR3 region: CASSEALQTSGLQETQYF. The CDR3, as DNA: TGTGCCAGCAGTGAAGCGCTTCAGACTAGCGGGTTACAAGAGACCCAGTACTTC.

Regarding this clonotype: A single base separates this from a much larger clone, so it may be a read error. This chain uses TRBV12-3 or TRBV12-4 with TRBJ2-7, with D uncertain. Trimming pared 7 bases from V and 0 bases from J, leaving 7 bases between. The CDR3 totals 12 residues. The DNA for the CDR3 is TGTGCCAGCACCCCGAGCTCCTACGAGCAGTACTTC. Protein product: CASTPSSYEQYF.

The chain joins TRBV3-1 to TRBJ2-2, with 9 bases aligning to TRBD2. With V trimmed by 8 bases and J by 6 bases, 13 bases remained unmatched. CDR1 and CDR2 (germline): LGHDT, YNNKEL (reference sequence). The CDR3 covers 16 residues. The CDR3 bases are TGTGCCAGCGGTTTGGCTCTAGCGGGGACCGCCGGGGAGCTGTTTTTT. Its translation: CASGLALAGTAGELFF.